The 15 T cell receptor beta chains reported below all come from one sample, sequenced in a study of identical twins' blood T cells. MiXCR, run by TCRdb on the 5' RACE reads, gives a single entry per CDR3 protein. Of around 380,000 distinct CDR3 sequences detected, 25% to 35% appear once; the ten largest clones hold more than 5.5%. The sample consisted of PBMCs. The receptors here all came from a woman between 18 and 50 years old in good health.

This clonotype was seen a handful of times. The genes are TRBV29-1 and TRBJ1-1; D is unresolved. The germline V and J ends were trimmed by 4 bases and 0 bases, with 12 bases remaining between them. This CDR3 is built from 14 residues. CDR1 is SQVTM and CDR2 is ANQGSEA in the germline V gene. The CDR3 nucleotides are TGCAGCGTTGTAAGTTTAGAGATGAACACTGAAGCTTTCTTT. It yields the protein CSVVSLEMNTEAFF.

V and J are TRBV7-2 and TRBJ2-3; 7 bases line up with TRBD2. CDR3 length: 16 residues. Germline V gene sequence: CDR1 SGHTA, CDR2 FQGNSA. With 2 bases clipped from V and 2 bases from J, the junction kept 7 bases outside the gene matches. The CDR3 DNA reads TGTGCCAGCAGCTTACGGGGCGGGACTAACACAGATACGCAGTATTTT. Residues: CASSLRGGTNTDTQYF.

CDR3 bases: TGTGCCAGTAGTATGGCGGGCAGTAATGAAAAACTGTTTTTT. Translation: CASSMAGSNEKLFF. This chain uses TRBV19 with TRBJ1-4; D is unclear. Per germline, CDR1 LNHDA and CDR2 SQIVND (reference sequence). The CDR3 extends over 14 amino acids. The ends were cut back, 3 bases at V and 4 bases at J, with 9 bases in the middle.

This chain joins TRBV6-5 and TRBJ1-2; D ambiguous. Per the germline V gene, CDR1 is MNHEY and CDR2 is SVGAGI. V was pared by 4 bases and J by 7 bases, with 7 bases between. The CDR3 contains 11 residues. The CDR3 DNA sequence: TGTGCCAGCAGTTCCCCGAGTGGCTACACCTTC. Protein sequence: CASSSPSGYTF.

About this clonotype itself: A single base separates this from a much larger clone, so it may be a read error. The chain carries TRBV9 and TRBJ1-5; D gene unclear. This CDR3 region has 13 residues. Germline values: CDR1 SGDLS, CDR2 YYNGEE. This chain's CDR3 is CASSRVGNQAQHF. In DNA, the CDR3 is TGTGCCAGCAGCAGGGTAGGGAATCAGGCCCAGCATTTT.

There are a few counts of this clonotype. The rearrangement uses TRBV6-2 or TRBV6-3 and TRBJ2-7; D perhaps matches TRBD2 (5 bases). V gave up 5 bases and J gave up 5 bases, with 13 bases separating them. In germline, CDR1 is MNHEY, CDR2 SVGEGT. The CDR3 is 13 amino acids. The CDR3 DNA reads as TGTGCCAGCAGTCTTCTCGTCGGGGACGAGCAGTACTTC. Translated, it gives CASSLLVGDEQYF.

In this sample, this clonotype turned up a few times. The chain couples TRBV12-5 to TRBJ2-3; D is perhaps TRBD1 (6 bases). This CDR3 region has 18 residues. Per germline, CDR1 LGHNT and CDR2 FRNRAP. V dropped 0 bases and J dropped 2 bases, with 18 bases sitting between them. For the CDR3, the DNA is TGTGCTAGTGGTTTGGTAAGGGATGGACAGCCTCACACAGATACGCAGTATTTT. Translating gives CASGLVRDGQPHTDTQYF.

The chain recombines TRBV3-1 with TRBJ1-3; possibly TRBD1 for D (5 bases). The CDR3 length is 14 residues. V dropped 1 base and J dropped 7 bases, with 11 bases sitting between them. CDR1 is LGHDT, CDR2 YNNKEL, per germline (reference sequence). CDR3: CASSQVQGGNTIYF. CDR3 DNA: TGTGCCAGCAGCCAAGTGCAGGGAGGGAACACCATATATTTT.

J is TRBJ2-5 and V is TRBV19; tentatively, D is TRBD2 (5 bases). The CDR3 covers 14 residues. Germline CDR1 and CDR2: LNHDA and SQIVND (reference sequence). Trimming shortened V by 3 bases and J by 5 bases, and 13 bases separated the two germline ends. CDR3 DNA sequence: TGTGCCAGTAGTATTCGAGCGAGGGCTGAGACCCAGTACTTC. Translation: CASSIRARAETQYF.

This clonotype was detected only a few times. J is TRBJ1-3 and V is TRBV20-1; D unclear. This CDR3 region has 15 residues. Deletions cut 4 bases from V and 0 bases from J, with 13 bases between. Germline V lookup: CDR1 DFQATT, CDR2 SNEGSKA (reference sequence). The CDR3 is CSATHYVDSGNTIYF. DNA for the CDR3: TGCAGTGCTACCCATTACGTCGACTCTGGAAACACCATATATTTT.

This clonotype was counted many times. The chain employs TRBV9 and TRBJ2-2; no firm D call. V gave up 4 bases and J gave up 5 bases, with 6 bases separating them. The CDR3 loop spans 12 amino acids. Germline V gene lookup returns CDR1 SGDLS and CDR2 YYNGEE. CDR3 in amino acids: CASSTQTGELFF. The CDR3 DNA reads TGTGCCAGCAGCACCCAAACCGGGGAGCTGTTTTTT.

This clonotype has a handful of counts. The rearrangement joins TRBV19 to TRBJ2-2, with 7 positions matching TRBD1. The V gene end was trimmed by 3 bases and the J gene end by 7 bases; junction bases not matched to a gene: 5. CDR1 is LNHDA and CDR2 is SQIVND in the germline V gene (reference sequence). This CDR3 has 14 amino acids. CDR3 nucleotides: TGTGCCAGTAGTATGTATAGGGACAGCGGGGAGCTGTTTTTT. Translated, it gives CASSMYRDSGELFF.

CDR3 sequence: CSAEGTAYDYGYTF. CDR3 sequence (DNA): TGCAGCGCCGAGGGGACAGCCTATGACTATGGCTACACCTTC. This chain connects TRBV29-1 to TRBJ1-2, with 7 bases aligning to TRBD1. Germline values: CDR1 SQVTM, CDR2 ANQGSEA. The ends lost 7 bases at V and 3 bases at J; junction bases unmatched: 11. This CDR3 is 14 amino acids long.

The chain uses TRBV12-5 and TRBJ1-5; 7 positions agree with TRBD1. The CDR3 totals 13 residues. The junction had 0 bases not matched to a gene; V was cut back by 3 bases and J by 4 bases. CDR1 and CDR2 (germline): LGHNT, FRNRAP. The CDR3 reads CASGLQGNQPQHF. CDR3 nucleotides: TGTGCTAGTGGTTTACAGGGGAATCAGCCCCAGCATTTT.

This clonotype showed up many times. This chain uses TRBV25-1 with TRBJ1-1; 8 bases are shared with TRBD1. The junction had 6 bases not matched to a gene; V was cut back by 3 bases and J by 3 bases. The CDR3 consists of 15 residues. The V gene's germline CDR1 is MGHDK and CDR2 SYGVNS. CDR3 residues: CASSEDPQGDTEAFF. Written as DNA, the CDR3 is TGTGCCAGCAGTGAGGACCCACAGGGGGACACTGAAGCTTTCTTT.